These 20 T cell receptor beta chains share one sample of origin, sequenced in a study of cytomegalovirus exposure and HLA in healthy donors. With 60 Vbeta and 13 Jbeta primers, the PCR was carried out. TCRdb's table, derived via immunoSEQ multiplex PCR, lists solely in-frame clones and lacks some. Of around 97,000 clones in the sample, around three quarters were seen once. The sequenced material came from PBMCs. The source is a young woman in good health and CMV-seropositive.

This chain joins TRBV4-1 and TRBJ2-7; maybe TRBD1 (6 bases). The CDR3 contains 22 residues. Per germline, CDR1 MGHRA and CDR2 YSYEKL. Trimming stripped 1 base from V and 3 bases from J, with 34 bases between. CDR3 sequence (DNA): TGCGCCAGCAGCCAAGTGATGAGGGGAACGGGACAAAGGGTTGGGGGTTACTACGAGCAGTACTTC. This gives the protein CASSQVMRGTGQRVGGYYEQYF.

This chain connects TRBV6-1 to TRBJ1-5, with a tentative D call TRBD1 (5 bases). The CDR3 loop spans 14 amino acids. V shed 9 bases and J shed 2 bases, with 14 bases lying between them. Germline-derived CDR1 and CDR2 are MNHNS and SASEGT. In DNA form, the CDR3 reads TGTGCCAGTCGGTTCACGACAGGCAATCAGCCCCAGCATTTT. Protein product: CASRFTTGNQPQHF.

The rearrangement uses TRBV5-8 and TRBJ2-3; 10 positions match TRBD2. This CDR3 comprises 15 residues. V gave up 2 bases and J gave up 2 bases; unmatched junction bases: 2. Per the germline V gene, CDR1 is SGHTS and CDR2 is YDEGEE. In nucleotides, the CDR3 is TGTGCCAGCAGCTTACTAGCGGGATCCACAGATACGCAGTATTTT. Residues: CASSLLAGSTDTQYF.

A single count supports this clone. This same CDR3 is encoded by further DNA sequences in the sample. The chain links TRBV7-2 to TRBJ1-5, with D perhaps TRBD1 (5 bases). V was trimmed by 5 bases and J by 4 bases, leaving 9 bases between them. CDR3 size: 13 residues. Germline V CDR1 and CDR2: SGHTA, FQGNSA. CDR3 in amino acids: CASSRQGNQPQHF. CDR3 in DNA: TGTGCCAGCAGCCGGCAGGGAAATCAGCCCCAGCATTTT.

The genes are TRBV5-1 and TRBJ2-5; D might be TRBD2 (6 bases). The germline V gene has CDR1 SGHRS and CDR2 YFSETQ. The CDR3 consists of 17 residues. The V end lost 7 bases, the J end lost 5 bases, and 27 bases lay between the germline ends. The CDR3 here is CASFSEGLAAGVETQYF. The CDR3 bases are TGCGCCAGCTTCTCCGAAGGGTTAGCGGCCGGGGTGGAGACCCAGTACTTC.

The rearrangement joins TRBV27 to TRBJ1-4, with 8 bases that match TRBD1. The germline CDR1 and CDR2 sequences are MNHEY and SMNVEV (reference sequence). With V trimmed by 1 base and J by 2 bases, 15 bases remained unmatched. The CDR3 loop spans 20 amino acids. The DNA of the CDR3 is TGTGCCAGCAGTTTATTCTCCCCCCCCGGCAGGGGGCGGACTAATGAAAAACTGTTTTTT. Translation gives CASSLFSPPGRGRTNEKLFF.

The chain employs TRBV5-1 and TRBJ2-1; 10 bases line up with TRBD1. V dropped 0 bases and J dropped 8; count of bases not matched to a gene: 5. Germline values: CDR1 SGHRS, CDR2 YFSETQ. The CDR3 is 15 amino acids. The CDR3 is CASSLEDRGFDEQFF. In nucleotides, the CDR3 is TGCGCCAGCAGCTTGGAGGACAGGGGGTTCGATGAGCAGTTCTTC.

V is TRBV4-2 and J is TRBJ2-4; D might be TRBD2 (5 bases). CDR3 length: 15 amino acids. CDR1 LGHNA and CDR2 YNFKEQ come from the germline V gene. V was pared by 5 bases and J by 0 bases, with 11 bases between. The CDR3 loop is CASSSREVAKNIQYF. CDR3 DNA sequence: TGTGCCAGCAGCTCGAGGGAAGTAGCCAAAAACATTCAGTACTTC.

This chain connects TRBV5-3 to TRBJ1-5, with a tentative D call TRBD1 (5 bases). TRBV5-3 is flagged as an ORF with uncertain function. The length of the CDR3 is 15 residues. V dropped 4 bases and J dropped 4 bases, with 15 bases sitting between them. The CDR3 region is CARSPNKGWNQPQHF. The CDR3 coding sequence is TGTGCCAGAAGCCCGAATAAGGGGTGGAATCAGCCCCAGCATTTT.

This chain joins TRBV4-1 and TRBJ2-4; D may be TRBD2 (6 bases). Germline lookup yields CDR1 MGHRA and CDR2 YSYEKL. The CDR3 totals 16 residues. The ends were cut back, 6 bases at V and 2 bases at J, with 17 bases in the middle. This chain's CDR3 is CASSLPGGLTKNIQYF. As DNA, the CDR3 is TGCGCCAGCAGTCTCCCCGGGGGTTTGACCAAAAACATTCAGTACTTC.

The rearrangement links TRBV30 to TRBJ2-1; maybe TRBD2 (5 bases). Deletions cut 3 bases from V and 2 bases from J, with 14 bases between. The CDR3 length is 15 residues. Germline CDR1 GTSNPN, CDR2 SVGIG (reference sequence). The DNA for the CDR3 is TGTGCCTGGAGGGACCTAGCAGGTACCTACAATGAGCAGTTCTTC. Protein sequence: CAWRDLAGTYNEQFF.

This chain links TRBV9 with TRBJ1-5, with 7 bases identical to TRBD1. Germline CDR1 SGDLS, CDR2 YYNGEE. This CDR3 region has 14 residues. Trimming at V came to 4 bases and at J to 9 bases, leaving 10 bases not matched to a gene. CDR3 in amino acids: CASSYQGDGMPQHF. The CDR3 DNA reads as TGTGCCAGCAGCTATCAGGGGGATGGAATGCCCCAGCATTTT.

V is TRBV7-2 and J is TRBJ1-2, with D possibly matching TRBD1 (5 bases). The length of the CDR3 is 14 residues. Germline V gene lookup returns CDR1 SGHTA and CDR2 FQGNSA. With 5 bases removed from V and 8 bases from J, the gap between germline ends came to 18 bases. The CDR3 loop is CASSSASQGTGYTF. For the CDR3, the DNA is TGTGCCAGCAGCAGCGCATCCCAGGGTACAGGCTACACCTTC. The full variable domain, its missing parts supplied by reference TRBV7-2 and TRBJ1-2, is GAGVSQSPSNKVTEKGKDVELRCDPISGHTALYWYRQSLGQGLEFLIYFQGNSAPDKSGLPSDRFSAERTGGSVSTLTIQRTQQEDSAVYLCASSSASQGTGYTFGSGTRLTVV.

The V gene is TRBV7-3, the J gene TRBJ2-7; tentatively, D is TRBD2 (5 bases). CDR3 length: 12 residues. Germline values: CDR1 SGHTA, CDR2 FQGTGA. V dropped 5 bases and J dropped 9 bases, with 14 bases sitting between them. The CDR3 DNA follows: TGTGCCAGCAGCCCCGGGGTCATCCCGCAGTACTTC. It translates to CASSPGVIPQYF.

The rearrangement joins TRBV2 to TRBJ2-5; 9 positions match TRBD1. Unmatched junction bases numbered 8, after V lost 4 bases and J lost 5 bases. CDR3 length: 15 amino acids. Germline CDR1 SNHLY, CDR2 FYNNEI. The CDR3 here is CASSARTGGWETQYF. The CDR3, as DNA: TGTGCCAGCAGTGCCCGCACAGGGGGCTGGGAGACCCAGTACTTC.

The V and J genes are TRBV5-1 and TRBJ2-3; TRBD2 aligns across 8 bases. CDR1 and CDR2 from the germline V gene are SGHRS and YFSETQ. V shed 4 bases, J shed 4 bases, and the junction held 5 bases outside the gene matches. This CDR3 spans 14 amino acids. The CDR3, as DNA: TGCGCCAGCAGCACTAGCGGTCGTCCAGATACGCAGTATTTT. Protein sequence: CASSTSGRPDTQYF.

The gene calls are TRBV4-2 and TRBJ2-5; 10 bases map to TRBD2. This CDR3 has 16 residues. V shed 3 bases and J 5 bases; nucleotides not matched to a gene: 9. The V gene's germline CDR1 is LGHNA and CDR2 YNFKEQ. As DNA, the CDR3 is TGTGCCAGCAGCCACCCTTCCCCGGGACTAGCGGAGACCCAGTACTTC. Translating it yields CASSHPSPGLAETQYF.

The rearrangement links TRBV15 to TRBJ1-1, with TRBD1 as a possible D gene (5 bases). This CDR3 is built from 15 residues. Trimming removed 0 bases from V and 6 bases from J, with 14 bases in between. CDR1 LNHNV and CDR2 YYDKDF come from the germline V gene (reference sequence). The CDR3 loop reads CATSRDNGGSAEAFF. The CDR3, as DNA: TGTGCCACCAGCAGAGATAATGGGGGGAGCGCTGAAGCTTTCTTT.

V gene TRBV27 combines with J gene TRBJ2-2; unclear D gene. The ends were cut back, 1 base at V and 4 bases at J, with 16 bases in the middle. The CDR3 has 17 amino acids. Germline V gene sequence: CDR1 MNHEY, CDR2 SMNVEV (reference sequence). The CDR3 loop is CASSLYGGLASTGELFF. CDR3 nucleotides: TGTGCCAGCAGTTTATATGGTGGGCTGGCCAGCACCGGGGAGCTGTTTTTT.

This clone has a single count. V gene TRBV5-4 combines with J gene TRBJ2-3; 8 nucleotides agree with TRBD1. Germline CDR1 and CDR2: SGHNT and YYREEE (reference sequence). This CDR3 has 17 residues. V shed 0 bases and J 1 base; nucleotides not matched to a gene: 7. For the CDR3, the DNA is TGTGCCAGCAGCTTGGTTCCAACGGGACAGGGCACAGATACGCAGTATTTT. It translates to CASSLVPTGQGTDTQYF.